The clone carrying this T cell receptor (beta chain) was counted only a few times. Its antigen is currently unknown. This entry comes from a study of identical twins. J gave up 3 bases and V 0 bases, and 9 bases lay outside the gene matches. CDR3 size: 17 residues. Per germline, CDR1 MGHRA and CDR2 YSYEKL. Whole-study results and caveats: An excess of low generation probability was shown by twin-shared out-of-frame alpha sequences. The study drew conclusions from cross-sectional statistical analysis, not from following the same donors. While abundant cord blood beta clonotypes carried fewer insertions, memory repertoires showed no such pattern.

Template switching (which added a universal primer site) was used, and cDNA carried unique molecular identifiers. TCRdb called the 5' RACE reads again in MiXCR, with one record for every CDR3 protein. The table shows 500,000 to 550,000 distinct CDR3 sequences, with 20% to 25% occurring only once. This sample was shared with a second study, whose subject was yellow fever vaccine responses in identical twins.

Sequencing used CD4+ T cells sorted from blood. The rearrangement uses TRBV4-1 and TRBJ2-7; 9 nucleotides line up with TRBD2. This clonotype originated in a woman between 18 and 30 years old in good health. CDR3 DNA sequence: TGCGCCAGCAGCCAAGATCGGCGACTAGCGGACCTCTACGAGCAGTACTTC. Its translation is CASSQDRRLADLYEQYF.